The 32 T cell receptor beta chains below were found in one sample sequenced in a study of T cell responses to AZD1222 COVID-19 vaccine. The table came from immunoSEQ multiplex PCR; TCRdb's copy has only in-frame clones and leaves some out. This table has approximately 110,000 clones, approximately 92% appearing once. This sample comprised peripheral blood, obtained on day 0 of AZD1222 vaccination. All receptors derive from an adult in good health.

Comments on this clone: The sample carries other DNA sequences with the same CDR3. This chain uses TRBV18 with TRBJ1-1; weak D call: TRBD1 (5 bases). This CDR3 comprises 14 residues. The germline gives CDR1 KGHSH, CDR2 LQKENI. The germline V and J ends were trimmed by 3 bases and 1 base, with 9 bases remaining between them. The CDR3: CASSPGPANTEAFF. DNA for the CDR3: TGTGCCAGCTCACCGGGACCTGCGAACACTGAAGCTTTCTTT.

The J gene is TRBJ2-7, the V gene TRBV6-5, with D tentatively TRBD1 (5 bases). The CDR3 extends over 16 amino acids. V was pared by 0 bases and J by 2 bases, with 14 bases between. Germline-derived CDR1 and CDR2 are MNHEY and SVGAGI. CDR3 DNA sequence: TGTGCCAGCAGTTACTCGAGCCCAAGGGGCGCCTACGAGCAGTACTTC. It encodes CASSYSSPRGAYEQYF.

The chain recombines TRBV27 with TRBJ2-7; tentatively, D is TRBD1 (6 bases). The CDR3 runs 13 residues. Trimming took off 2 bases at V and 6 bases at J, with 11 bases between the two ends. The germline V gene encodes CDR1 MNHEY and CDR2 SMNVEV (reference sequence). The DNA of the CDR3 is TGTGCCAGCAGTTTAAACAGGGAGTTCGAGCAGTACTTC. This translates into CASSLNREFEQYF.

The chain combines TRBV27 with TRBJ1-2; a possible D gene is TRBD1 (6 bases). The CDR3 runs 14 residues. CDR1 is MNHEY and CDR2 is SMNVEV in the germline V gene (reference sequence). V lost 5 bases, J lost 8 bases, and 18 bases lay in between. The CDR3 loop reads CASSPLPAGVGYTF. DNA of the CDR3: TGTGCCAGCAGTCCCCTCCCGGCAGGGGTAGGCTACACCTTC.

V is TRBV19 and J is TRBJ2-5, with a tentative D call TRBD2 (6 bases). Per the germline V gene, CDR1 is LNHDA and CDR2 is SQIVND (reference sequence). Trimming stripped 3 bases from V and 5 bases from J, with 13 bases between. The CDR3 sequence is 14 residues long. The CDR3 DNA reads TGTGCCAGTAGTATGGGGGGAGTGTGGGAGACCCAGTACTTC. This sequence encodes CASSMGGVWETQYF.

The J gene is TRBJ2-5, the V gene TRBV21-1; the DNA was not used to check the table's D call, TRBD2. TRBV21-1 is labeled a pseudogene. CDR3 length equals 15 residues. In DNA, the CDR3 is TGTGCCAGCAGCAAACAGAAGGGAGGGCAAGAGACCCAGTACTTC. This translates into CASSKQKGGQETQYF.

This chain connects TRBV29-1 to TRBJ1-5, with D tentatively TRBD1 (5 bases). The CDR3 totals 14 residues. Germline lookup yields CDR1 SQVTM and CDR2 ANQGSEA. Trimming stripped 4 bases from V and 2 bases from J, with 12 bases between. The CDR3 DNA is TGCAGCGTTGCATCAGGGTACGGCAATCAGCCCCAGCATTTT. It is translated as CSVASGYGNQPQHF.

In nucleotides, the CDR3 is TGCAGCGTTGAAGGGGGTAGCTACGGCACCGGGGAGCTGTTTTTT. Translating gives CSVEGGSYGTGELFF. J is TRBJ2-2 and V is TRBV29-1; D is undetermined. The CDR3 is made up of 15 amino acids. V lost 1 base, J lost 4 bases, and 13 bases lay in between. Germline assignment: CDR1 SQVTM and CDR2 ANQGSEA.

V and J are TRBV5-1 and TRBJ1-3, with unresolved D. Germline V lookup: CDR1 SGHRS, CDR2 YFSETQ. Trimming removed 0 bases at V and 0 bases at J, with 7 bases between. The CDR3 consists of 15 residues. CDR3 sequence (DNA): TGCGCCAGCAGCTTGGGATCCCTCTCTGGAAACACCATATATTTT. Encoded protein: CASSLGSLSGNTIYF.

This chain joins TRBV7-2 and TRBJ2-7, with D perhaps matching TRBD2 (5 bases). V was trimmed by 3 bases and J by 7 bases, leaving 16 bases between them. The CDR3 loop spans 14 amino acids. Germline V gene sequence: CDR1 SGHTA, CDR2 FQGNSA. The DNA of the CDR3 is TGTGCCAGCAGCTTTACCAGCCCAGGAGGAGAGCAGTACTTC. It is translated as CASSFTSPGGEQYF.

The chain carries TRBV9 and TRBJ1-5; D gene unclear. The CDR3 runs 15 residues. The ends were cut back, 2 bases at V and 0 bases at J, with 9 bases in the middle. In germline, CDR1 is SGDLS, CDR2 YYNGEE. The CDR3 region is CASSVGRDSNQPQHF. DNA of the CDR3: TGTGCCAGCAGCGTTGGTAGGGATAGCAATCAGCCCCAGCATTTT.

This clone showed up just once. V usage is TRBV7-2 and J usage is TRBJ2-7; 8 nucleotides align to TRBD1. The germline V gene encodes CDR1 SGHTA and CDR2 FQGNSA. V lost 7 bases, J lost 3 bases, and 5 bases stayed unmatched. The CDR3 totals 13 residues. The CDR3 reads CASTPDRVYEQYF. The DNA for the CDR3 is TGTGCCAGCACCCCGGACAGGGTCTACGAGCAGTACTTC. The full variable domain, with the rest looked up from reference TRBV7-2 and TRBJ2-7, is GAGVSQSPSNKVTEKGKDVELRCDPISGHTALYWYRQSLGQGLEFLIYFQGNSAPDKSGLPSDRFSAERTGGSVSTLTIQRTQQEDSAVYLCASTPDRVYEQYFGPGTRLTVT.

This chain joins TRBV7-9 and TRBJ1-1; 8 bases line up with TRBD1. This CDR3 is 14 amino acids long. The germline CDR1 and CDR2 sequences are SEHNR and FQNEAQ (reference sequence). Unmatched junction bases numbered 3, after V lost 1 base and J lost 5 bases. Written as DNA, the CDR3 is TGTGCCAGCAGCTTAGATAACAGGGGGACTGAAGCTTTCTTT. Encoded protein: CASSLDNRGTEAFF.

V and J are TRBV7-2 and TRBJ1-1, with D maybe TRBD1 (5 bases). Between the trimmed V and J ends, which lost 2 bases and 7 bases, there was a span of 14 bases. CDR1 is SGHTA and CDR2 is FQGNSA in the germline V gene. CDR3 length equals 14 residues. CDR3 region: CASSLRLPGIEAFF. The CDR3 DNA sequence: TGTGCCAGCAGCTTAAGACTTCCAGGGATTGAAGCTTTCTTT. The complete variable domain, with remaining parts taken from reference TRBV7-2 and TRBJ1-1, reads GAGVSQSPSNKVTEKGKDVELRCDPISGHTALYWYRQSLGQGLEFLIYFQGNSAPDKSGLPSDRFSAERTGGSVSTLTIQRTQQEDSAVYLCASSLRLPGIEAFFGQGTRLTVV.

The chain employs TRBV25-1 and TRBJ1-2; D not certain. The CDR3 consists of 14 residues. CDR1 is MGHDK and CDR2 is SYGVNS in the germline V gene. V gave up 3 bases and J gave up 4 bases, with 12 bases separating them. The CDR3 reads CASSDGPGGYGYTF. CDR3 DNA: TGTGCCAGCAGTGATGGGCCCGGTGGCTATGGCTACACCTTC.

V is TRBV7-2 and J is TRBJ1-2, with TRBD1 identical over 8 bases. The J segment lost 9 bases and the V segment lost 5 bases, leaving 11 bases of the junction unmatched. The V gene's germline CDR1 is SGHTA and CDR2 FQGNSA. The CDR3 has 14 residues. The CDR3 spells CASSPARTGKSYTF. The CDR3, as DNA: TGTGCCAGCAGCCCGGCAAGGACAGGGAAAAGCTACACCTTC.

DNA of the CDR3: TGTGCCAGCAGTTACACCCTGAGCACTGAAGCTTTCTTT. This translates into CASSYTLSTEAFF. The chain carries TRBV7-3 and TRBJ1-1; D unresolved. Germline V gene data show CDR1 as SGHTA and CDR2 as FQGTGA. CDR3 length: 13 amino acids. V was trimmed by 6 bases and J by 4 bases, leaving 12 bases between them.

This chain joins TRBV10-2 and TRBJ1-1; D unclear. V was trimmed by 2 bases and J by 1 base, leaving 14 bases between them. CDR3 size: 16 residues. Germline loops: CDR1 WSHSY, CDR2 SAAADI. CDR3: CASSEPWLTGNTEAFF. The CDR3 region has the DNA TGCGCCAGCAGTGAGCCTTGGCTTACGGGGAACACTGAAGCTTTCTTT.

The V and J genes are TRBV30 and TRBJ1-2; 7 nucleotides agree with TRBD1. The CDR3 sequence is 15 residues long. Germline V gene sequence: CDR1 GTSNPN, CDR2 SVGIG (reference sequence). J lost 4 bases, V lost 1 base, and 9 bases had no gene match. The CDR3 region is CAWSGGTAKGYGYTF. CDR3 bases: TGTGCCTGGAGTGGCGGGACAGCGAAGGGCTATGGCTACACCTTC.

This clone was counted once. This rearrangement joins TRBV24-1 to TRBJ2-1, with TRBD2 matching over 14 bases. Germline V CDR1 and CDR2: KGHDR, SFDVKD. V dropped 2 bases and J dropped 7; count of bases not matched to a gene: 9. The CDR3 contains 18 residues. CDR3 nucleotides: TGTGCCACCAGTGATTGGGGACTAGCGGGAGTGTTGGGGAATGAGCAGTTCTTC. Encoded protein: CATSDWGLAGVLGNEQFF.

This rearrangement joins TRBV19 to TRBJ1-4; 8 bases are a match to TRBD1. The germline gives CDR1 LNHDA, CDR2 SQIVND (reference sequence). The CDR3 covers 15 residues. Losses at the gene ends were 6 bases for V and 8 bases for J; bases not matched to a gene: 11. The CDR3 protein is CASRGQGARGEKLFF. CDR3 bases: TGTGCCAGTAGGGGGCAGGGGGCGCGCGGCGAAAAACTGTTTTTT.

This clone was detected only a few times. This chain joins TRBV7-2 and TRBJ1-5; tentative D call: TRBD1 (6 bases). Germline-derived CDR1 and CDR2 are SGHTA and FQGNSA. The CDR3 covers 15 residues. Trimming removed 4 bases at V and 6 bases at J, with 16 bases between. CDR3 bases: TGTGCCAGCAGCTCCCACGCCGGGGGGCGTCAGCCCCAGCATTTT. This gives the protein CASSSHAGGRQPQHF.

The rearrangement links TRBV6-5 to TRBJ2-7; D is possibly TRBD1 (6 bases). The CDR3 covers 14 residues. V shed 6 bases and J shed 2 bases, with 14 bases lying between them. Germline loops: CDR1 MNHEY, CDR2 SVGAGI. CDR3 residues: CASRVVTGTYEQYF. The CDR3 region has the DNA TGTGCCAGCAGGGTCGTGACAGGAACCTACGAGCAGTACTTC.

The genes are TRBV28 and TRBJ2-1; D is undetermined. The CDR3 extends over 15 amino acids. Germline CDR1 reads MDHEN; CDR2 reads SYDVKM. V was cut by 4 bases and J by 7 bases, with 17 bases left in between. CDR3 DNA: TGTGCCAGCAGTTATGGCGTGGTAGCCCAAAATGAGCAGTTCTTC. This gives the protein CASSYGVVAQNEQFF.

V gene TRBV27 combines with J gene TRBJ2-1; 13 bases align to TRBD2. The germline V gene has CDR1 MNHEY and CDR2 SMNVEV (reference sequence). The junction had 7 bases not matched to a gene; V was cut back by 8 bases and J by 6 bases. CDR3 size: 15 residues. The DNA for the CDR3 is TGTGCCAGCTGCCTAGGACTAGCGGGAGTCAATGAGCAGTTCTTC. Protein sequence: CASCLGLAGVNEQFF.

This chain links TRBV27 with TRBJ1-4; D unresolved. The V gene's germline CDR1 is MNHEY and CDR2 SMNVEV (reference sequence). This CDR3 is 13 amino acids long. Trimming shortened V by 5 bases and J by 8 bases, and 12 bases separated the two germline ends. The CDR3 sequence: CASSRRTQEKLFF. For the CDR3, the DNA is TGTGCCAGCAGTCGAAGGACGCAAGAAAAACTGTTTTTT.

This chain links TRBV6-2 or TRBV6-3 with TRBJ2-4; no definite D call. The germline gives CDR1 MNHEY, CDR2 SVGEGT. This CDR3 contains 16 residues. The V and J ends lost 2 bases and 0 bases respectively, with 11 bases between them. CDR3 loop: CASSYLVGLAKNIQYF. In DNA form, the CDR3 reads TGTGCCAGCAGTTACCTGGTGGGATTAGCCAAAAACATTCAGTACTTC.

The CDR3 loop is CASSLAVVSELGGYTF. CDR3 in DNA: TGTGCCAGCAGCTTAGCGGTCGTCAGTGAACTAGGAGGCTACACCTTC. The chain couples TRBV7-9 to TRBJ1-2, with D unresolved. This CDR3 is built from 16 residues. Germline assignment: CDR1 SEHNR and CDR2 FQNEAQ (reference sequence). With 0 bases removed from V and 8 bases from J, the gap between germline ends came to 19 bases.

J is TRBJ2-1 and V is TRBV14; 10 bases are a match to TRBD1. CDR1 and CDR2 from the germline V gene are SGHDN and FVKESK. The J segment lost 4 bases and the V segment lost 0 bases, leaving 6 bases of the junction unmatched. There are 17 residues in the CDR3. CDR3 nucleotides: TGTGCCAGCAGCCAAGATTTAGGGACAGGGGTTTACAATGAGCAGTTCTTC. This encodes CASSQDLGTGVYNEQFF.

J is TRBJ1-2 and V is TRBV6-5, with D unclear. Germline V gives CDR1 MNHEY, CDR2 SVGAGI. This CDR3 region has 14 residues. The V end was cut by 8 bases, the J end by 2 bases, with 15 bases between. The CDR3 DNA reads TGTGCCAGCGACCCCCCAGCGACAAACTATGGCTACACCTTC. This translates into CASDPPATNYGYTF.

The chain joins TRBV7-2 to TRBJ1-4; D remains ambiguous. Germline CDR1 reads SGHTA; CDR2 reads FQGNSA. There are 15 residues in the CDR3. V was trimmed by 6 bases and J by 7 bases, leaving 18 bases between them. In DNA, the CDR3 is TGTGCCAGCAGGATAGCAGGCCCCGGGATTGAAAAACTGTTTTTT. It codes for CASRIAGPGIEKLFF.

V and J are TRBV7-9 and TRBJ2-2, with D unclear. The CDR3 is made up of 12 amino acids. Trimming cost V 1 base and J 3 bases, with 0 bases left between them. Germline V gene sequence: CDR1 SEHNR, CDR2 FQNEAQ (reference sequence). The CDR3 reads CASSLDTGELFF. The CDR3 nucleotides are TGTGCCAGCAGCTTAGACACCGGGGAGCTGTTTTTT.